These 21 T cell receptor beta chains were sequenced from one sample in a study of T cell responses to AZD1222 COVID-19 vaccine. TCRdb's table, derived via immunoSEQ multiplex PCR, lists solely in-frame clones and lacks some. The sample records about 200,000 clones, more than 90% being singletons. The sample in question was peripheral blood, obtained 28 days after the second dose of the MenACWY control vaccine. All receptors come from an adult who received the MenACWY meningococcal vaccine as a control.

Notes on this clone: Other DNA sequences in this sample translate to the same CDR3. As DNA, the CDR3 is TGTGCCAGCTCACCTCAGGGGGGCACTGAAGCTTTCTTT. Residues: CASSPQGGTEAFF. The V gene is TRBV18, the J gene TRBJ1-1, with 7 bases lining up with TRBD1. V trimming: 3 bases; J trimming: 4 bases; junction bases outside the gene matches: 2. The CDR3 covers 13 residues. CDR1 and CDR2 (germline): KGHSH, LQKENI.

The chain links TRBV6-5 to TRBJ2-1; D is possibly TRBD2 (6 bases). The length of the CDR3 is 13 residues. CDR1 is MNHEY and CDR2 is SVGAGI in the germline V gene. V was shortened by 11 bases and J by 0 bases, with 11 bases between the two germline ends. The CDR3 DNA is TGTGCCTGCCGAGCGGGCTCCTACAATGAGCAGTTCTTC. Protein sequence: CACRAGSYNEQFF.

CDR3 loop: CASSSQGFRHEQYF. CDR3 nucleotide sequence: TGTGCCAGCAGCTCCCAGGGCTTCAGGCACGAGCAGTACTTC. The chain carries TRBV7-8 and TRBJ2-7; tentative D call: TRBD1 (5 bases). V lost 4 bases, J lost 5 bases, and 15 bases lay in between. The CDR3 sequence is 14 residues long. Looked up from germline, CDR1 is SGHVS and CDR2 is FQNEAQ.

As DNA, the CDR3 is TGCAGTGCTGCAAGGGGGGCAAAACTGTTTTTT. It codes for CSAARGAKLFF. V is TRBV20-1 and J is TRBJ1-4, with D perhaps matching TRBD1 (6 bases). The V end was cut by 5 bases, the J end by 10 bases, with 11 bases between. The CDR3 is made up of 11 amino acids. Germline V gives CDR1 DFQATT, CDR2 SNEGSKA (reference sequence).

The J gene is TRBJ1-1, the V gene TRBV30; D is undetermined. Germline V lookup: CDR1 GTSNPN, CDR2 SVGIG (reference sequence). This CDR3 has 16 residues. Between the trimmed V and J ends, which lost 1 base and 2 bases, there was a span of 17 bases. CDR3 residues: CAWSGFFRTGNTEAFF. The DNA for the CDR3 is TGTGCCTGGAGTGGTTTCTTCCGGACCGGAAACACTGAAGCTTTCTTT.

The rearrangement joins TRBV11-3 to TRBJ1-1; 7 bases align to TRBD1. The CDR3 has 14 residues. The V segment lost 1 base and the J segment 10 bases; nucleotides outside the gene matches: 9. Germline assignment: CDR1 SGHNT and CDR2 YENEEA. As DNA, the CDR3 is TGTGCCAGCAGCTTAGTACGACAGGGAGGCGGAGCTTTCTTT. This gives the protein CASSLVRQGGGAFF.

V and J are TRBV15 and TRBJ2-1; D is ambiguous. The CDR3 spans 15 residues. Between the trimmed V and J ends, which lost 7 bases and 0 bases, there was a span of 13 bases. Per the germline V gene, CDR1 is LNHNV and CDR2 is YYDKDF (reference sequence). This CDR3 is CATKNPGSSYNEQFF. The CDR3 nucleotides are TGTGCCACCAAGAACCCGGGCAGCTCCTACAATGAGCAGTTCTTC.

The chain uses TRBV6-2 or TRBV6-3 and TRBJ1-2; a possible D gene is TRBD1 (5 bases). Germline CDR1 is MNHEY and CDR2 is SVGEGT. Trimming removed 2 bases at V and 3 bases at J, with 10 bases between. The CDR3 has 14 residues. For the CDR3, the DNA is TGTGCCAGCAGTTACGGGGGGTACTACTATGGCTACACCTTC. It encodes CASSYGGYYYGYTF.

There are a few counts of this clone. The chain combines TRBV6-2 or TRBV6-3 with TRBJ2-1, with unresolved D. This CDR3 spans 14 amino acids. Trimming took off 0 bases at V and 1 base at J, with 4 bases between the two ends. Germline V gives CDR1 MNHEY, CDR2 SVGEGT. The CDR3 DNA reads as TGTGCCAGCAGTTACTCGGGGTCCTACAATGAGCAGTTCTTC. Its translation is CASSYSGSYNEQFF.

This rearrangement joins TRBV28 to TRBJ2-1, with TRBD2 matching over 15 bases. CDR1 and CDR2 (germline): MDHEN, SYDVKM. Germline trimming cut 4 bases from V and 4 bases from J; bases unmatched to any gene: 2. CDR3 length: 16 amino acids. The CDR3 region has the DNA TGTGCCAGCAGTTCCGGACTAGCGGGAGGGTACAATGAGCAGTTCTTC. This translates into CASSSGLAGGYNEQFF.

V gene TRBV30 combines with J gene TRBJ1-1; TRBD1 aligns across 7 bases. In germline, CDR1 is GTSNPN, CDR2 SVGIG (reference sequence). This CDR3 has 12 amino acids. Trimming at V came to 7 bases and at J to 3 bases, leaving 5 bases not matched to a gene. CDR3 coding DNA: TGTGCCTTAGACAGGGAGGACACTGAAGCTTTCTTT. This sequence encodes CALDREDTEAFF.

The chain couples TRBV5-1 to TRBJ2-1, with TRBD2 matching 9 bases. J lost 9 bases, V lost 1 base, and 14 bases had no gene match. The CDR3 runs to 17 residues. Germline lookup yields CDR1 SGHRS and CDR2 YFSETQ. The CDR3 DNA sequence: TGCGCCAGCAGCTTGACGGGGCCCCGTAGCGGGAGAGTTGAGCAGTTCTTC. As protein: CASSLTGPRSGRVEQFF.

CDR3 bases: TGCGCCAGCAGTTCCGCGGGGCAGAACACTGAAGCTTTCTTT. It specifies CASSSAGQNTEAFF. The V and J genes are TRBV5-1 and TRBJ1-1, with D possibly being TRBD1 (5 bases). V was shortened by 5 bases and J by 1 base, with 12 bases between the two germline ends. CDR3 length: 14 amino acids. Germline V gene data show CDR1 as SGHRS and CDR2 as YFSETQ.

The chain has TRBV7-8 and TRBJ2-7; D is unresolved. Germline CDR1 and CDR2: SGHVS and FQNEAQ. V dropped 1 base and J dropped 2 bases, with 9 bases sitting between them. The length of the CDR3 is 14 residues. CDR3: CASSLEGRTYEQYF. The CDR3 DNA reads TGTGCCAGCAGCTTAGAGGGTAGGACCTACGAGCAGTACTTC. The full variable domain, rest sourced from reference TRBV7-8 and TRBJ2-7, is GAGVSQSPRYKVAKRGQDVALRCDPISGHVSLFWYQQALGQGPEFLTYFQNEAQLDKSGLPSDRFFAERPEGSVSTLKIQRTQQEDSAVYLCASSLEGRTYEQYFGPGTRLTVT.

The chain uses TRBV30 and TRBJ1-5; no clear D gene. CDR3 size: 12 residues. Per germline, CDR1 GTSNPN and CDR2 SVGIG (reference sequence). Trimming removed 0 bases at V and 4 bases at J, with 4 bases between. CDR3 protein: CAWSVRNQPQHF. The CDR3 coding sequence is TGTGCCTGGAGTGTACGAAATCAGCCCCAGCATTTT.

This clone was recorded only once. This chain connects TRBV4-1 to TRBJ2-7, with D unresolved. Germline CDR1 reads MGHRA; CDR2 reads YSYEKL. The V end was cut by 0 bases, the J end by 0 bases, with 12 bases between. CDR3 length equals 16 residues. CDR3 DNA: TGCGCCAGCAGCCAAGATCTGGTGCGGAGCTCCTACGAGCAGTACTTC. This sequence encodes CASSQDLVRSSYEQYF.

The chain uses TRBV12-3 or TRBV12-4 and TRBJ2-7; the match to TRBD2 covers 11 bases. With 7 bases clipped from V and 8 bases from J, the junction kept 7 bases outside the gene matches. The CDR3 extends over 13 amino acids. The CDR3: CASNLASGRKQYF. The CDR3 DNA follows: TGTGCCAGCAACTTGGCTAGCGGGAGGAAGCAGTACTTC.

The V call is TRBV24-1, the J call TRBJ1-2; D gene ambiguous. The CDR3 consists of 13 residues. CDR1 is KGHDR and CDR2 is SFDVKD in the germline V gene. Trimming shortened V by 5 bases and J by 3 bases, and 9 bases separated the two germline ends. Written as DNA, the CDR3 is TGTGCCACCAGTGGACGGGATTACTATGGCTACACCTTC. Amino acids: CATSGRDYYGYTF.

The chain carries TRBV3-1 (or the pseudogene TRBV3-2) and TRBJ2-7; D gene uncertain. This CDR3 comprises 12 residues. Germline lookup yields CDR1 LGHDT and CDR2 YNNKEL (reference sequence). Trimming shortened V by 4 bases and J by 7 bases, and 11 bases separated the two germline ends. CDR3: CASSPPLGEQYF. The CDR3, as DNA: TGTGCCAGCAGCCCCCCCCTGGGGGAGCAGTACTTC.

The rearrangement joins TRBV25-1 to TRBJ2-1; tentatively, D is TRBD1 or TRBD2 (5 bases each). The CDR3 sequence is 14 residues long. Germline values: CDR1 MGHDK, CDR2 SYGVNS. Trimming shortened V by 2 bases and J by 7 bases, and 12 bases separated the two germline ends. The DNA for the CDR3 is TGTGCCAGCAGTGAACGGGGCCGGCTGAATGAGCAGTTCTTC. Protein sequence: CASSERGRLNEQFF.

The V and J genes are TRBV7-3 and TRBJ2-3, with D unresolved. CDR1 and CDR2 from the germline V gene are SGHTA and FQGTGA. The CDR3 covers 12 residues. V shed 2 bases and J shed 4 bases, with 4 bases lying between them. Here the CDR3 reads CASSLSPDTQYF. For the CDR3, the DNA is TGTGCCAGCAGCTTATCACCAGATACGCAGTATTTT.